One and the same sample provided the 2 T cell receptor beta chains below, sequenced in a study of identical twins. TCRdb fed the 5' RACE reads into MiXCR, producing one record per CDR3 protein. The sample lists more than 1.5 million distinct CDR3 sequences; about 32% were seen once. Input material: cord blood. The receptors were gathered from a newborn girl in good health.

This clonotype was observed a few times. CDR3 DNA: TGCAGTGCGGGACTCTACAATGAGCAGTTCTTC. As protein: CSAGLYNEQFF. The chain recombines TRBV20-1 with TRBJ2-1; a possible D gene is TRBD2 (6 bases). The CDR3 runs to 11 residues. Germline V gene sequence: CDR1 DFQATT, CDR2 SNEGSKA (reference sequence). V was shortened by 6 bases and J by 3 bases, with 6 bases between the two germline ends.

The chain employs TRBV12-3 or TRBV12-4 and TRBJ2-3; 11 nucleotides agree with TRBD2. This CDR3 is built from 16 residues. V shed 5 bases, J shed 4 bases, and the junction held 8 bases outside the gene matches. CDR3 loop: CASSGRLAGSADTQYF. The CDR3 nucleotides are TGTGCCAGCAGTGGCCGACTAGCGGGGAGCGCAGATACGCAGTATTTT.